Listed here are 2 T cell receptor beta chains from one sample, sequenced in a study of identical twins. TCRdb independently ran MiXCR on the 5' RACE reads; one entry per CDR3 protein. Of a few hundred thousand distinct CDR3 sequences in the sample, 9.5% to 10% were seen once. A further study also used this sample, focusing on yellow fever vaccine responses in identical twins.

The source material was PBMCs. The receptors here all came from a woman aged 18-35 years in good health.

V and J are TRBV7-2 and TRBJ2-7; 9 bases map to TRBD2. The CDR3 spans 16 residues. Germline CDR1 reads SGHTA; CDR2 reads FQGNSA. After removal of 3 bases from V and 0 bases from J, the junction contained 6 bases not matched to a gene. CDR3 residues: CASSLVATSGSYEQYF. CDR3 nucleotides: TGTGCCAGCAGCTTGGTGGCGACTAGCGGCTCCTACGAGCAGTACTTC.

V is TRBV4-3 and J is TRBJ2-1, with 7 bases lining up with TRBD2. Trimming removed 6 bases from V and 4 bases from J; junction bases left unmatched: 12. Germline V gene sequence: CDR1 LGHNA, CDR2 YSLEER. This CDR3 spans 16 amino acids. The CDR3 reads CASRPIAGRGYNEQFF. CDR3 coding DNA: TGCGCCAGCAGGCCTATAGCAGGGAGGGGTTACAATGAGCAGTTCTTC.